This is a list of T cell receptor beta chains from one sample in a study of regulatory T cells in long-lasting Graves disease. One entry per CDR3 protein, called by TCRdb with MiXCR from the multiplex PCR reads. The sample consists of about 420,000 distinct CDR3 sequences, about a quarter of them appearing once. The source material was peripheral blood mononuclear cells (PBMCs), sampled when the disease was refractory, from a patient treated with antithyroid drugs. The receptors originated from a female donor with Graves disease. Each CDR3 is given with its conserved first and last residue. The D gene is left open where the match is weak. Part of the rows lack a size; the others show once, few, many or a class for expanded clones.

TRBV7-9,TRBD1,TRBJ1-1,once,CASSLGDRVWTEAFF,TGTGCCAGCAGCTTAGGGGACAGGGTGTGGACTGAAGCTTTCTTT
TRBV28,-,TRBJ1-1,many,CASLGGAMNTEAFF,TGTGCCAGCCTCGGCGGTGCAATGAACACTGAAGCTTTCTTT
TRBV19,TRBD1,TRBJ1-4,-,CASSIQGALVLNEKLFF,TGTGCCAGTAGTATTCAGGGGGCGCTTGTACTTAATGAAAAACTGTTTTTT
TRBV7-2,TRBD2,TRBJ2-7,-,CASSWGRILVTSGGYEQYF,TGTGCCAGCAGCTGGGGCCGAATTTTGGTAACTAGCGGAGGGTACGAGCAGTACTTC
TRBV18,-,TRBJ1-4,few,CASSKATVANEKLFF,TGTGCCAGCTCGAAGGCGACGGTGGCTAATGAAAAACTGTTTTTT
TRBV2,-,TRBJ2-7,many,CASSEFAGSSYEQYF,TGTGCCAGCAGTGAATTTGCAGGCAGCTCCTACGAGCAGTACTTC
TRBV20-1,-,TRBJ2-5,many,CSARDSYQETQYF,TGCAGTGCTAGAGACTCGTACCAAGAGACCCAGTACTTC
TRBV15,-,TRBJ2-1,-,CASSSTSRAYNEQFF,TGTGCCAGCAGTTCCACATCCAGGGCCTACAATGAGCAGTTCTTC
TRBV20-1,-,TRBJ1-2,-,CSAPTDNYGYTF,TGCAGTGCTCCGACCGATAACTATGGCTACACCTTC
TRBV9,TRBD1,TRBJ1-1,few,CASSARDSFSEAFF,TGTGCCAGCAGCGCCCGGGACAGCTTCTCCGAAGCTTTCTTT
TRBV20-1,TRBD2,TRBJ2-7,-,CSARPGGDLQYF,TGCAGTGCTAGGCCGGGAGGGGATCTGCAGTACTTC
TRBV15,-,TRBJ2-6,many,CATSPTDRAGANVLTF,TGTGCCACCAGCCCTACAGACCGAGCTGGGGCCAACGTCCTGACTTTC
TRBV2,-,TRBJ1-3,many,CASSGQPSSGNTIYF,TGTGCCAGCAGTGGACAGCCGAGCTCTGGAAACACCATATATTTT
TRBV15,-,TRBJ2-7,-,CATRGGAGKQYF,TGTGCCACCAGAGGGGGGGCGGGAAAGCAGTACTTC
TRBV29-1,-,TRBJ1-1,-,CSVVGENTEAFF,TGCAGCGTTGTGGGTGAGAACACTGAAGCTTTCTTT
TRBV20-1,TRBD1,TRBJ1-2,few,CSARDNLQGNYGYTF,TGCAGTGCTAGGGATAACTTACAGGGGAACTATGGCTACACCTTC